This T cell receptor beta chain was captured in a study of T cell responses to AZD1222 COVID-19 vaccine. CDR3 length: 14 amino acids. Trimming removed 11 bases from V and 4 bases from J; junction bases left unmatched: 13. Study conclusions and caveats: Two AZD1222 administrations were followed by greater Spike-specific TCR breadth and depth.

Method: immunoSEQ multiplex PCR; TCRdb's copy keeps in-frame clones and lacks some. The sample holds about 140,000 clones, about nine tenths seen once. Comments on this clone: The target antigen is unknown.

The specimen was peripheral blood, collected on day 0 of AZD1222 vaccination. This chain links TRBV23-1 with TRBJ2-7, with TRBD1 matching over 8 bases. TRBV23-1 is filed as an ORF, its function uncertain. The source of this sequence is an adult in good health. This chain's CDR3 is CARPHRTGPYEQYF. The CDR3, as DNA: TGCGCCCGACCCCACCGGACAGGGCCATACGAGCAGTACTTC.